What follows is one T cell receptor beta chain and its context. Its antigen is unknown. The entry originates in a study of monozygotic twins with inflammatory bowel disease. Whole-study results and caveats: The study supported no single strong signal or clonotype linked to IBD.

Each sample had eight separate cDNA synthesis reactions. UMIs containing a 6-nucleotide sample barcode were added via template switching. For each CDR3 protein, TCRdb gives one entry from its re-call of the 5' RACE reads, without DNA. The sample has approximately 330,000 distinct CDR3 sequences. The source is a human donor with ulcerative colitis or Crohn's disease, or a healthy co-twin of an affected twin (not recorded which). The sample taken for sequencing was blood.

The CDR3: CASSLALWGAGANVLTF. This rearrangement joins TRBV7-6 to TRBJ2-6; TCRdb reports TRBD1, a call that lacks DNA to check it against. The CDR3 covers 17 residues. Germline loops: CDR1 SGHVS, CDR2 FNYEAQ.